The 4 T cell receptor beta chains below were found in one sample sequenced in a study of cytomegalovirus exposure and HLA in healthy donors. PCR involved 60 Vbeta and 13 Jbeta primers. Using immunoSEQ multiplex PCR, the repertoire was profiled, and TCRdb retains in-frame clones only, with some absent. In the table there are tens of thousands of clones, 70% to 85% of which are singletons. The source material was PBMCs. These receptors all come from a man under 40 in good health and CMV-seronegative.

The J gene is TRBJ1-2, the V gene TRBV19; possible D gene TRBD1, 6 bases. The V gene's germline CDR1 is LNHDA and CDR2 SQIVND (reference sequence). Between the trimmed V and J ends, which lost 5 bases and 5 bases, there was a span of 15 bases. The CDR3 is 14 residues long. The CDR3 DNA follows: TGTGCCAGTAGTTCCGCAGGGGAACCTTATGGCTACACCTTC. This translates into CASSSAGEPYGYTF. The complete variable domain, with remaining parts taken from reference TRBV19 and TRBJ1-2, reads DGGITQSPKYLFRKEGQNVTLSCEQNLNHDAMYWYRQDPGQGLRLIYYSQIVNDFQKGDIAEGYSVSREKKESFPLTVTSAQKNPTAFYLCASSSAGEPYGYTFGSGTRLTVV.

This clone is medium-sized within its sample. The chain links TRBV7-8 to TRBJ2-7, with 10 positions matching TRBD1. J gave up 4 bases and V 5 bases, and 8 bases lay outside the gene matches. This CDR3 region has 15 residues. Germline V gene sequence: CDR1 SGHVS, CDR2 FQNEAQ. The CDR3 is CASSATGGANYEQYF. The CDR3 coding sequence is TGTGCCAGCAGCGCGACAGGGGGCGCGAATTACGAGCAGTACTTC.

V is TRBV27 and J is TRBJ2-1, with D perhaps TRBD1 (5 bases). Trimming removed 7 bases at V and 0 bases at J, with 19 bases between. Per germline, CDR1 MNHEY and CDR2 SMNVEV (reference sequence). There are 17 residues in the CDR3. CDR3 residues: CASNIKGLSVSYNEQFF. CDR3 sequence (DNA): TGTGCCAGCAATATTAAGGGGCTGTCCGTCTCCTACAATGAGCAGTTCTTC.

The genes are TRBV4-2 and TRBJ1-5; no definite D call. The germline V gene has CDR1 LGHNA and CDR2 YNFKEQ. The CDR3 runs to 15 residues. With 0 bases removed from V and 4 bases from J, the gap between germline ends came to 10 bases. The CDR3 DNA follows: TGTGCCAGCAGCCAAGATATGGGCAGAAATCAGCCCCAGCATTTT. It translates to CASSQDMGRNQPQHF.